The clone carrying this T cell receptor (beta chain) showed up just a few times. This sample is drawn from a study of T-cell memory formation after mild COVID-19. UMIs and sample barcodes were carried by the TCR alpha and TCR beta cDNA libraries that 5'RACE produced using constant-segment primers. In TCRdb, the 5' RACE reads were re-called with MiXCR into one record per CDR3 protein. The sample comprises 350,000 to 400,000 distinct CDR3 sequences, approximately 21% of which are singletons, and under 15% rests with the top ten. Germline loops: CDR1 SGHRS, CDR2 YFSETQ. With 4 bases removed from V and 4 bases from J, the gap between germline ends came to 8 bases. This CDR3 has 13 residues.

The genes are TRBV5-1 and TRBJ2-2; no firm D call. The origin of this receptor is an adult woman who had mild COVID-19 (a few samples of this study predate the infection). Cell type and time point are not known. The material sequenced was PBMCs or a T cell subset sorted from them (not recorded which). In nucleotides, the CDR3 is TGCGCCAGCAGCCCCGACTCCACCGGGGAGCTGTTTTTT. Translating gives CASSPDSTGELFF.